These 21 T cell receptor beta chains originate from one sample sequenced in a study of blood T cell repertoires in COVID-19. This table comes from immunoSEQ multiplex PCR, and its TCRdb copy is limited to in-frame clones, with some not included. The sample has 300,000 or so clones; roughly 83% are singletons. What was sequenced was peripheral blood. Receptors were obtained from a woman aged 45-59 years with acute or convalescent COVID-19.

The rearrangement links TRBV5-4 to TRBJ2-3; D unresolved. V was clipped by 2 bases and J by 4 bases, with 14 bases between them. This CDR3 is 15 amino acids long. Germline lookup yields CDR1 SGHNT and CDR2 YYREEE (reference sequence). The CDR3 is CASSFGGRIADTQYF. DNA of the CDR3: TGTGCCAGCAGCTTTGGCGGTAGGATAGCAGATACGCAGTATTTT.

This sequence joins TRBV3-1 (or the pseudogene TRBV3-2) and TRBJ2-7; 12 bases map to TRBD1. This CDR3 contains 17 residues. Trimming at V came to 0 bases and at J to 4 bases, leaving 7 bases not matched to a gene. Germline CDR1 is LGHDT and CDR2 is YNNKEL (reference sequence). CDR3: CASSQDLPGQGAYEQYF. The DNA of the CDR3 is TGTGCCAGCAGCCAAGATTTACCGGGACAGGGGGCTTACGAGCAGTACTTC.

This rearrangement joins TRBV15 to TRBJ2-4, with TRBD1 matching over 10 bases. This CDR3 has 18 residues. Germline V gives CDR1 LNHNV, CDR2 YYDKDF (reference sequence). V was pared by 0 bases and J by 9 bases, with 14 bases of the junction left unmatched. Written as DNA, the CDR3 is TGTGCCACCAGCAGAGAACCGATTAGGACAGGGGGTTCGTTCATTCAGTACTTC. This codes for CATSREPIRTGGSFIQYF.

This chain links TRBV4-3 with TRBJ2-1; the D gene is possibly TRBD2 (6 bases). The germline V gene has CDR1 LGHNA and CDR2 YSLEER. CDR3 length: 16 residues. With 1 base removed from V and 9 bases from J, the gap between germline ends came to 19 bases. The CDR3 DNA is TGCGCCAGCAGCCAAGTTAGGAGCGGGCCTGTGGGTGAGCAGTTCTTC. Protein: CASSQVRSGPVGEQFF.

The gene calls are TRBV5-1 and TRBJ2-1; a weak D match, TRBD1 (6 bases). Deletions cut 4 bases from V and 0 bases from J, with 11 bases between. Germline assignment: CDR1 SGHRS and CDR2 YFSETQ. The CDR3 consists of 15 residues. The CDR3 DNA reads TGCGCCAGCAGCGGGGACACAGGCTCCTACAATGAGCAGTTCTTC. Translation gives CASSGDTGSYNEQFF.

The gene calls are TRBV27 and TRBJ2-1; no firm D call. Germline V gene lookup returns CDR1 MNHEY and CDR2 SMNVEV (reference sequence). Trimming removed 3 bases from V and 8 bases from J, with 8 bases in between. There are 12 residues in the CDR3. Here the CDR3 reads CASSFLFDEQFF. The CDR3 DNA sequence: TGTGCCAGCAGTTTTCTGTTCGATGAGCAGTTCTTC.

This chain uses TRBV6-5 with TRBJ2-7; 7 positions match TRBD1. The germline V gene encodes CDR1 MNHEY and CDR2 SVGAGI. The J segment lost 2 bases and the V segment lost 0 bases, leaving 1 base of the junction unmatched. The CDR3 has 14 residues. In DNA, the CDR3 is TGTGCCAGCAGTTACTCGACAGGGACCTACGAGCAGTACTTC. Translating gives CASSYSTGTYEQYF.

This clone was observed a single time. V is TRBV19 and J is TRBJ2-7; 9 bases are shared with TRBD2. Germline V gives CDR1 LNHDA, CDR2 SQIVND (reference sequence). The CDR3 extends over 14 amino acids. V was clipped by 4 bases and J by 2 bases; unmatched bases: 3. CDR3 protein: CASSNSGSTYEQYF. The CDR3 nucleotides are TGTGCCAGTAGTAATAGCGGGAGTACCTACGAGCAGTACTTC.

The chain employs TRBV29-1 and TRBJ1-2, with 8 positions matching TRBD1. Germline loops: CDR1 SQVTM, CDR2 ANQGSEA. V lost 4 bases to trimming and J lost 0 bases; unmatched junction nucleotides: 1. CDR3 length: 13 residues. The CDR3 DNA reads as TGCAGCGTTGGGACAGGGTCTAACTATGGCTACACCTTC. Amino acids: CSVGTGSNYGYTF.

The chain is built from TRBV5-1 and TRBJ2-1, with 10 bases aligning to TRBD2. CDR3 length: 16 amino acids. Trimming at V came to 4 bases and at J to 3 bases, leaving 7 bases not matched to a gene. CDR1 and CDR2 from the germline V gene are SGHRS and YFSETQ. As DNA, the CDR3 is TGCGCCAGCAGCCGAACTAGCGGGATTAACTACAATGAGCAGTTCTTC. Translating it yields CASSRTSGINYNEQFF.

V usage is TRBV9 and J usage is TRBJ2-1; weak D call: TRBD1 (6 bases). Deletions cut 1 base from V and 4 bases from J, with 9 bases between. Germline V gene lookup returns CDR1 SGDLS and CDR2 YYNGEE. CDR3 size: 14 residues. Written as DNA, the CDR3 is TGTGCCAGCAGCGTACAGGGGATATACAATGAGCAGTTCTTC. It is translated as CASSVQGIYNEQFF.

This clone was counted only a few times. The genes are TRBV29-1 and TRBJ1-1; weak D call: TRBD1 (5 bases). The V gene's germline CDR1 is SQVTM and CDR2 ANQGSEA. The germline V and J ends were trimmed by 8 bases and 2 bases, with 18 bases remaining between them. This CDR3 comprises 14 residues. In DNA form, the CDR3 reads TGCAGCTCCCTCCAACCGGGACTTAACACTGAAGCTTTCTTT. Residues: CSSLQPGLNTEAFF.

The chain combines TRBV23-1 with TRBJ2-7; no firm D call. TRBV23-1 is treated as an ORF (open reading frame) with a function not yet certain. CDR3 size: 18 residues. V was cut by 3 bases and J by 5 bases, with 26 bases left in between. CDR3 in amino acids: CASSHFRRRLLFYDEQYF. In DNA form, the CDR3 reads TGCGCCAGCAGTCATTTCCGGCGGCGCTTACTGTTCTACGACGAGCAGTACTTC.

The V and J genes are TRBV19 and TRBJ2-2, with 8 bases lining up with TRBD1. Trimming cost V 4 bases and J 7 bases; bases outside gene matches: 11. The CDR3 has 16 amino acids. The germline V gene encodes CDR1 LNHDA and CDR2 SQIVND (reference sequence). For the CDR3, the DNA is TGTGCCAGTAGTACCATAGGGACAGGTCAGGGCGGGGAGCTGTTTTTT. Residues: CASSTIGTGQGGELFF.

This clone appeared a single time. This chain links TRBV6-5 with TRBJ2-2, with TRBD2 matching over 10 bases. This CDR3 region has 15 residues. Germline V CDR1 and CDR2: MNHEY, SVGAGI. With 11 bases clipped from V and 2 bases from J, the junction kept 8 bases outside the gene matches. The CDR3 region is CALGGLARNTGELFF. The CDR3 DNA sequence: TGTGCCCTCGGGGGACTAGCGAGAAACACCGGGGAGCTGTTTTTT.

The CDR3 loop is CASSSPRAGPSYNEQFF. In DNA form, the CDR3 reads TGTGCCAGCAGTTCCCCCCGGGCGGGGCCCTCCTACAATGAGCAGTTCTTC. The rearrangement uses TRBV28 and TRBJ2-1, with a tentative D call TRBD2 (6 bases). The germline V gene encodes CDR1 MDHEN and CDR2 SYDVKM. Trimming stripped 4 bases from V and 0 bases from J, with 16 bases between. CDR3 length equals 17 residues.

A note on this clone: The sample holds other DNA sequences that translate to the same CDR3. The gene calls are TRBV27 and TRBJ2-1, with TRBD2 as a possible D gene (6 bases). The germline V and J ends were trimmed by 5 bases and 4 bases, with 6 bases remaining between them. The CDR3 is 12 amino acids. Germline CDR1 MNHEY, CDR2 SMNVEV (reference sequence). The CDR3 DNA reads TGTGCCAGCAGTAGCGGGTACAATGAGCAGTTCTTC. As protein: CASSSGYNEQFF.

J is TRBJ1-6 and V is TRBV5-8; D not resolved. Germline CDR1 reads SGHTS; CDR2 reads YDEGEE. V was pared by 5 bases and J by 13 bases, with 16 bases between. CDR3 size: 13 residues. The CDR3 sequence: CASSDSRMNPLHF. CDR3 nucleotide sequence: TGTGCCAGCAGTGACTCAAGAATGAATCCCCTCCACTTT.

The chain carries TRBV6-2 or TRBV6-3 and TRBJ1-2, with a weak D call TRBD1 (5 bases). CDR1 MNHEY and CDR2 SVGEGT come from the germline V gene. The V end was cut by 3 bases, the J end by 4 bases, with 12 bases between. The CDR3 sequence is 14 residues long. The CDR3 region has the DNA TGTGCCAGCAGTTATTTGACAGACTCCTATGGCTACACCTTC. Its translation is CASSYLTDSYGYTF.

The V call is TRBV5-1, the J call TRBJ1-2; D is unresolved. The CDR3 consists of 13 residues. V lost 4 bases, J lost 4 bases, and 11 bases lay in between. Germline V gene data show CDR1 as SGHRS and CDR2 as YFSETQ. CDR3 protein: CASSPLGSYGYTF. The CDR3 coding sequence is TGCGCCAGCAGCCCACTTGGGAGCTATGGCTACACCTTC.

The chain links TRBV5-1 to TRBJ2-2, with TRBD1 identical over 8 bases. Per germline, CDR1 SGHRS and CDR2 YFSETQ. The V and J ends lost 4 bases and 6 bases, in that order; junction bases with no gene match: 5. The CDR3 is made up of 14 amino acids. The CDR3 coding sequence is TGCGCCAGCAGCCGGGACAGGTATTCCGGGGAGCTGTTTTTT. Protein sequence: CASSRDRYSGELFF.